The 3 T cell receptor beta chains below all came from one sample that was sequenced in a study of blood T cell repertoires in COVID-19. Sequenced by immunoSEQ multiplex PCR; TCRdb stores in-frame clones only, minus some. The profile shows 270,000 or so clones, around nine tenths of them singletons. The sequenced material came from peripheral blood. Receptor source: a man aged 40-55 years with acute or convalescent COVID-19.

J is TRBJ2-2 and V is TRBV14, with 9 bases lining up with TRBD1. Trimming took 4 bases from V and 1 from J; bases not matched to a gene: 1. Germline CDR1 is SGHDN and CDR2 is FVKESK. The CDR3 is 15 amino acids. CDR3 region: CASSPGQGNTGELFF. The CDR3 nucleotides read TGTGCCAGCAGCCCGGGACAGGGGAACACCGGGGAGCTGTTTTTT.

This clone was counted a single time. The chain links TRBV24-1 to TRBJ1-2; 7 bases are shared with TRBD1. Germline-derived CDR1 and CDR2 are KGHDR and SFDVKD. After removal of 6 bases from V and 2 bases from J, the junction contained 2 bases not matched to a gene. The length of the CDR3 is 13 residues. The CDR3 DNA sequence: TGTGCCACCAGTTACAGGGGAAACTATGGCTACACCTTC. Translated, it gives CATSYRGNYGYTF.

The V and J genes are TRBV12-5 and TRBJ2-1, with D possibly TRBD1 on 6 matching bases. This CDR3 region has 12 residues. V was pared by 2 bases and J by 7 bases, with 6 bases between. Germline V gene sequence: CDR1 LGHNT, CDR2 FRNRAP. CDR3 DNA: TGTGCTAGTGGTTTGCAGGGGAATGAGCAGTTCTTC. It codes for CASGLQGNEQFF. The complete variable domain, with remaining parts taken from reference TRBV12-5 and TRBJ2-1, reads DARVTQTPRHKVTEMGQEVTMRCQPILGHNTVFWYRQTMMQGLELLAYFRNRAPLDDSGMPKDRFSAEMPDATLATLKIQPSEPRDSAVYFCASGLQGNEQFFGPGTRLTVL.